The 21 T cell receptor beta chains presented below share a single source sample, sequenced in a study of human thymus T cells. Thymus specimens were resections from corrective heart surgery. Libraries were prepared by immunoSEQ multiplex PCR; TCRdb keeps only in-frame clonotypes and omits some of them. The sample lists roughly 130,000 clones; around 94% were seen once. The sequencing sample was made of thymus tissue. These receptors were obtained from a boy in the first two years of life with a congenital heart defect but otherwise immunologically healthy.

CDR3 nucleotide sequence: TGTGCCAGCAGCTTGACGAATACGCAGTATTTT. Amino acids: CASSLTNTQYF. V usage is TRBV5-4 and J usage is TRBJ2-3; D is undetermined. The ends were cut back, 1 base at V and 7 bases at J, with 4 bases in the middle. This CDR3 spans 11 amino acids. CDR1 is SGHNT, CDR2 YYREEE, per germline (reference sequence).

This chain uses TRBV6-5 with TRBJ1-2; D is uncertain. The CDR3 has 16 amino acids. Trimming cost V 4 bases and J 4 bases, with 19 bases left between them. CDR1 MNHEY and CDR2 SVGAGI come from the germline V gene. The CDR3: CASSLASPPFRYGYTF. As DNA, the CDR3 is TGTGCCAGCAGTTTGGCCTCCCCGCCCTTCCGCTATGGCTACACCTTC.

The chain is built from TRBV4-2 and TRBJ2-1; 10 bases match TRBD2. V was clipped by 3 bases and J by 6 bases; unmatched bases: 5. The CDR3 consists of 15 residues. Germline assignment: CDR1 LGHNA and CDR2 YNFKEQ. Here the CDR3 reads CASSHTSGAFNEQFF. CDR3 DNA: TGTGCCAGCAGCCATACTAGCGGGGCGTTCAATGAGCAGTTCTTC.

This chain links TRBV11-2 with TRBJ2-3; D uncertain. The CDR3 has 16 residues. CDR1 is SGHAT, CDR2 FQNNGV, per germline. With 2 bases removed from V and 2 bases from J, the gap between germline ends came to 14 bases. CDR3 in DNA: TGTGCCAGCAGCTTACCTGAACGATACTCCACAGATACGCAGTATTTT. Protein sequence: CASSLPERYSTDTQYF.

The V and J genes are TRBV5-1 and TRBJ2-3; 10 nucleotides line up with TRBD2. Germline V gene data show CDR1 as SGHRS and CDR2 as YFSETQ. The trim removed 4 bases at V and 7 bases at J, leaving 15 bases unmatched. This CDR3 spans 17 amino acids. In DNA form, the CDR3 reads TGCGCCAGCAGCCCGTGCCTAGCGGGGGCGCGGGATCATACGCAGTATTTT. Amino acids: CASSPCLAGARDHTQYF.

This clone was recorded only once. CDR3 DNA: TGTGCCAGCAGCGAGGGGGACCGAAATAATTCACCCCTCCACTTT. Encoded protein: CASSEGDRNNSPLHF. The J gene is TRBJ1-6, the V gene TRBV9; D may be TRBD1 (6 bases). Germline V gene data show CDR1 as SGDLS and CDR2 as YYNGEE. The CDR3 totals 15 residues. The germline V and J ends were trimmed by 3 bases and 5 bases, with 12 bases remaining between them. Supplemented by reference TRBV9 and TRBJ1-6, the full variable domain reads DSGVTQTPKHLITATGQRVTLRCSPRSGDLSVYWYQQSLDQGLQFLIQYYNGEERAKGNILERFSAQQFPDLHSELNLSSLELGDSALYFCASSEGDRNNSPLHFGNGTRLTVT.

V gene TRBV9 combines with J gene TRBJ1-4; D is uncertain. CDR1 and CDR2 from the germline V gene are SGDLS and YYNGEE. Deletions cut 0 bases from V and 3 bases from J, with 12 bases between. This CDR3 comprises 16 residues. The CDR3 loop reads CASSVASGRPNEKLFF. The DNA of the CDR3 is TGTGCCAGCAGCGTAGCTTCGGGTCGGCCTAATGAAAAACTGTTTTTT.

The J gene is TRBJ2-2, the V gene TRBV18; no firm D call. Trimming left V 3 bases short and J 2 bases short, with 16 bases between. Germline CDR1 is KGHSH and CDR2 is LQKENI. The length of the CDR3 is 17 residues. DNA of the CDR3: TGTGCCAGCTCACCTAAGACCGACCCTCCCAACACCGGGGAGCTGTTTTTT. Its protein is CASSPKTDPPNTGELFF.

J is TRBJ2-7 and V is TRBV15; 8 bases line up with TRBD1. There are 13 residues in the CDR3. V gave up 4 bases and J gave up 11 bases; unmatched junction bases: 10. CDR1 is LNHNV and CDR2 is YYDKDF in the germline V gene (reference sequence). CDR3 region: CATSTDQGAREYF. CDR3 DNA sequence: TGTGCCACCAGCACGGACCAGGGGGCGAGGGAGTACTTC.

V is TRBV30 and J is TRBJ1-1; D not resolved. Germline lookup yields CDR1 GTSNPN and CDR2 SVGIG (reference sequence). The germline V and J ends were trimmed by 0 bases and 0 bases, with 11 bases remaining between them. This CDR3 contains 15 residues. The CDR3 nucleotides are TGTGCCTGGAGTGTAGTGAACGAGGTGAACACTGAAGCTTTCTTT. Translated: CAWSVVNEVNTEAFF.

The chain employs TRBV11-2 and TRBJ1-6, with unresolved D. CDR1 and CDR2 from the germline V gene are SGHAT and FQNNGV. Trimming left V 3 bases short and J 7 bases short, with 10 bases between. The CDR3 contains 14 residues. CDR3 sequence: CASSFHDTNSPLHF. For the CDR3, the DNA is TGTGCCAGCAGCTTCCACGATACCAATTCACCCCTCCACTTT.

The sample holds one count of this clone. The J gene is TRBJ2-3, the V gene TRBV20-1, with unresolved D. CDR1 is DFQATT, CDR2 SNEGSKA, per germline (reference sequence). Trimming stripped 6 bases from V and 5 bases from J, with 9 bases between. The CDR3 runs 11 residues. The CDR3 reads CSAHLGDTQYF. Here the CDR3 DNA reads TGCAGTGCCCACTTGGGAGATACGCAGTATTTT.

The chain is built from TRBV4-1 and TRBJ2-2; 8 bases are shared with TRBD1. V lost 4 bases, J lost 6 bases, and 19 bases stayed unmatched. The germline V gene encodes CDR1 MGHRA and CDR2 YSYEKL. The CDR3 contains 19 residues. The CDR3 sequence: CASSPPGQANRLVSGELFF. The CDR3 region has the DNA TGCGCCAGCAGCCCTCCGGGACAGGCGAACAGGCTAGTATCCGGGGAGCTGTTTTTT.

The gene calls are TRBV19 and TRBJ1-1; D is uncertain. Deletions cut 6 bases from V and 4 bases from J, with 21 bases between. The CDR3 totals 16 residues. Germline assignment: CDR1 LNHDA and CDR2 SQIVND (reference sequence). CDR3 region: CASRVLYISTLTEAFF. CDR3 nucleotides: TGTGCCAGTAGAGTCCTTTATATCAGTACACTCACTGAAGCTTTCTTT. The full variable domain, with the rest looked up from reference TRBV19 and TRBJ1-1, is DGGITQSPKYLFRKEGQNVTLSCEQNLNHDAMYWYRQDPGQGLRLIYYSQIVNDFQKGDIAEGYSVSREKKESFPLTVTSAQKNPTAFYLCASRVLYISTLTEAFFGQGTRLTVV.

The V and J genes are TRBV5-1 and TRBJ2-7; TRBD2 is a possible D gene (5 bases). This CDR3 spans 14 amino acids. V was cut by 4 bases and J by 2 bases, with 13 bases left in between. Germline CDR1 is SGHRS and CDR2 is YFSETQ. The CDR3 DNA reads as TGCGCCAGCAGCCCTGCGGACGGGGCCTACGAGCAGTACTTC. This gives the protein CASSPADGAYEQYF. Full variable domain (rest looked up from reference TRBV5-1 and TRBJ2-7): KAGVTQTPRYLIKTRGQQVTLSCSPISGHRSVSWYQQTPGQGLQFLFEYFSETQRNKGNFPGRFSGRQFSNSRSEMNVSTLELGDSALYLCASSPADGAYEQYFGPGTRLTVT.

The chain has TRBV6-1 and TRBJ2-5, with TRBD1 matching 9 bases. From germline, CDR1 is MNHNS and CDR2 SASEGT. The CDR3 contains 14 residues. Germline trimming cut 6 bases from V and 2 bases from J; bases unmatched to any gene: 4. The CDR3 coding sequence is TGTGCCAGCAGGGGGACAGGGTGGCAAGAGACCCAGTACTTC. This codes for CASRGTGWQETQYF.

This rearrangement joins TRBV6-5 to TRBJ1-1, with D tentatively TRBD1 (6 bases). The CDR3 sequence is 12 residues long. In germline, CDR1 is MNHEY, CDR2 SVGAGI. V shed 9 bases and J shed 4 bases, with 12 bases lying between them. Here the CDR3 DNA reads TGTGCCAGTAGAAAGGGGGGCACTGAAGCTTTCTTT. As protein: CASRKGGTEAFF.

V is TRBV2 and J is TRBJ1-1; D is uncertain. The V gene lost 6 bases and the J gene lost 6 bases, with 11 bases spanning the gap. Germline V gene sequence: CDR1 SNHLY, CDR2 FYNNEI. This CDR3 has 12 residues. The chain's CDR3 is CASRRELPEAFF. The CDR3 DNA follows: TGTGCCAGCAGGAGGGAACTACCTGAAGCTTTCTTT.

This chain connects TRBV5-1 to TRBJ2-3; 10 bases align to TRBD2. Germline CDR1 is SGHRS and CDR2 is YFSETQ. V was clipped by 6 bases and J by 4 bases; unmatched bases: 8. The CDR3 sequence is 15 residues long. This CDR3 reads CASNFDSGGPDTQYF. The CDR3 bases are TGCGCCAGCAATTTTGATAGCGGGGGGCCAGATACGCAGTATTTT.

The V gene is TRBV11-3, the J gene TRBJ2-2; D gene uncertain. V was shortened by 9 bases and J by 1 base, with 9 bases between the two germline ends. There are 13 residues in the CDR3. The germline CDR1 and CDR2 sequences are SGHNT and YENEEA. The CDR3 bases are TGTGCCAGTCAGAGGATGAACACCGGGGAGCTGTTTTTT. Translating gives CASQRMNTGELFF.

The chain links TRBV9 to TRBJ2-1; 8 nucleotides agree with TRBD2. Trimming took 3 bases from V and 2 from J; bases not matched to a gene: 16. The CDR3 spans 19 residues. CDR1 and CDR2 (germline): SGDLS, YYNGEE. This CDR3 is CASSARPIFGGETYNEQFF. CDR3 coding DNA: TGTGCCAGCAGCGCACGACCCATTTTCGGGGGGGAGACCTACAATGAGCAGTTCTTC.